A selection of T cell receptor beta chains follows, all from one sample in a study of monozygotic twins with inflammatory bowel disease. TCRdb reprocessed the 5' RACE reads, with one entry per CDR3 protein and no DNA. This sample contains 150,000 to 200,000 distinct CDR3 sequences. Sequencing used blood. The receptors here all came from a human donor with ulcerative colitis or Crohn's disease, or a healthy co-twin of an affected twin (not recorded which). The CDR3 runs from the conserved cysteine through the conserved F or W.

j_call: TRBJ2-7; cdr3_length: 13; v_call: TRBV18; cdr3_aa: CASSPPGGYEQYF
j_call: TRBJ2-7; cdr3_length: 15; v_call: TRBV7-6; cdr3_aa: CASSSVTGPGYEQYF
j_call: TRBJ2-7; cdr3_length: 12; v_call: TRBV20-1; cdr3_aa: CSAWDRGYEQYF
j_call: TRBJ2-1; cdr3_length: 15; v_call: TRBV20-1; cdr3_aa: CSASGDANSYNEQFF
j_call: TRBJ2-1; cdr3_length: 18; v_call: TRBV11-2; cdr3_aa: CASSLTPSGFSSYNEQFF
j_call: TRBJ2-3; cdr3_length: 17; v_call: TRBV28; cdr3_aa: CASSIASLQRSTDTQYF
j_call: TRBJ1-2; cdr3_length: 14; v_call: TRBV5-1; cdr3_aa: CASSIRTDLYGYTF
j_call: TRBJ1-5; cdr3_length: 15; v_call: TRBV7-9; cdr3_aa: CASSRGGGLDQPQHF
j_call: TRBJ2-3; cdr3_length: 14; v_call: TRBV5-1; cdr3_aa: CASSWGQAPDTQYF
j_call: TRBJ1-4; cdr3_length: 16; v_call: TRBV3-1; cdr3_aa: CASSLGTPSGNEKLFF
j_call: TRBJ1-4; cdr3_length: 13; v_call: TRBV20-1; cdr3_aa: CSASRGVGEKLFF
j_call: TRBJ1-6; cdr3_length: 15; v_call: TRBV19; cdr3_aa: CASTPPGVDNSPLHF
j_call: TRBJ1-2; cdr3_length: 13; v_call: TRBV20-1; cdr3_aa: CSASYGISYGHTF
j_call: TRBJ2-3; cdr3_length: 17; v_call: TRBV7-8; cdr3_aa: CASSLGGLAGPTDTQYF
j_call: TRBJ1-5; cdr3_length: 16; v_call: TRBV7-2; cdr3_aa: CASSLAGGVGNQPQHF
j_call: TRBJ2-3; cdr3_length: 14; v_call: TRBV20-1; cdr3_aa: CSASSGRLTDTQYF
j_call: TRBJ2-1; cdr3_length: 16; v_call: TRBV20-1; cdr3_aa: CSANDPGLAVYNEQFF
j_call: TRBJ1-3; cdr3_length: 15; v_call: TRBV30; cdr3_aa: CAWNTGAISGNTIYF
j_call: TRBJ2-1; cdr3_length: 14; v_call: TRBV27; cdr3_aa: CASSEDREEDEQFF
j_call: TRBJ1-6; cdr3_length: 13; v_call: TRBV7-9; cdr3_aa: CASSSDRNSPLHF
j_call: TRBJ2-1; cdr3_length: 12; v_call: TRBV5-1; cdr3_aa: CASRSRAYEQFF
j_call: TRBJ2-7; cdr3_length: 14; v_call: TRBV20-1; cdr3_aa: CSARGLAQTYEQYF
j_call: TRBJ2-1; cdr3_length: 14; v_call: TRBV5-1; cdr3_aa: CASSLGGGAEEQFF
j_call: TRBJ1-6; cdr3_length: 14; v_call: TRBV7-9; cdr3_aa: CASSSEADNSPLHF
j_call: TRBJ2-7; cdr3_length: 14; v_call: TRBV3-1; cdr3_aa: CASSREQGSYEQYF
j_call: TRBJ2-7; cdr3_length: 15; v_call: TRBV5-5; cdr3_aa: CASSGGLAASYEQYF
j_call: TRBJ1-3; cdr3_length: 15; v_call: TRBV27; cdr3_aa: CASSPLTGYGNTIYF
j_call: TRBJ2-5; cdr3_length: 12; v_call: TRBV29-1; cdr3_aa: CSVERWGETQYF
j_call: TRBJ2-4; cdr3_length: 15; v_call: TRBV7-6; cdr3_aa: CASSLAVSSKNIQYF
j_call: TRBJ1-5; cdr3_length: 16; v_call: TRBV30; cdr3_aa: CAWTLAGTGSNQPQHF
j_call: TRBJ2-1; cdr3_length: 17; v_call: TRBV4-3; cdr3_aa: CASSQVAGASGSNEQFF
j_call: TRBJ2-3; cdr3_length: 16; v_call: TRBV20-1; cdr3_aa: CSAPRTGHQWTDTQYF
j_call: TRBJ1-2; cdr3_length: 16; v_call: TRBV7-2; cdr3_aa: CASSLGLTGTNYGYTF
j_call: TRBJ2-7; cdr3_length: 16; v_call: TRBV28; cdr3_aa: CASSLSVGTGSYEQYF
j_call: TRBJ2-5; cdr3_length: 15; v_call: TRBV7-8; cdr3_aa: CASSPGGTIQETQYF
j_call: TRBJ2-5; cdr3_length: 15; v_call: TRBV5-5; cdr3_aa: CASSLLAGRQETQYF
j_call: TRBJ1-4; cdr3_length: 14; v_call: TRBV30; cdr3_aa: CAWSPGTGNEKLFF
j_call: TRBJ1-1; cdr3_length: 14; v_call: TRBV20-1; cdr3_aa: CSARAGGGNTEAFF
j_call: TRBJ2-7; cdr3_length: 14; v_call: TRBV5-4; cdr3_aa: CASSLANSGGEQYF
j_call: TRBJ1-5; cdr3_length: 15; v_call: TRBV12-3/TRBV12-4; cdr3_aa: CASTLDRGGNQPQHF
j_call: TRBJ2-1; cdr3_length: 13; v_call: TRBV29-1; cdr3_aa: CSVEISGSDEQFF
j_call: TRBJ2-3; cdr3_length: 13; v_call: TRBV20-1; cdr3_aa: CSARGTSGGTQYF
j_call: TRBJ2-3; cdr3_length: 14; v_call: TRBV5-1; cdr3_aa: CASSAESYTDTQYF
j_call: TRBJ1-5; cdr3_length: 17; v_call: TRBV20-1; cdr3_aa: CSARRTSTGVGNQPQHF
j_call: TRBJ2-7; cdr3_length: 12; v_call: TRBV29-1; cdr3_aa: CSVGTAEVKQYF
j_call: TRBJ1-1; cdr3_length: 16; v_call: TRBV28; cdr3_aa: CASSSLSGGQGTEAFF
j_call: TRBJ1-1; cdr3_length: 11; v_call: TRBV29-1; cdr3_aa: CSVKDRSEAFF
j_call: TRBJ2-7; cdr3_length: 14; v_call: TRBV20-1; cdr3_aa: CSARGQSFSYEQYF
j_call: TRBJ2-7; cdr3_length: 13; v_call: TRBV30; cdr3_aa: CAWSPEWTYEQYF
j_call: TRBJ1-1; cdr3_length: 18; v_call: TRBV3-1; cdr3_aa: CASSQGGGHRGLSTEAFF
j_call: TRBJ2-7; cdr3_length: 14; v_call: TRBV7-6; cdr3_aa: CASSLGQGAGEQYF
j_call: TRBJ2-7; cdr3_length: 13; v_call: TRBV12-3/TRBV12-4; cdr3_aa: CASSFRGLYEQYF
j_call: TRBJ2-3; cdr3_length: 15; v_call: TRBV4-3; cdr3_aa: CASSQGWISSDTQYF
j_call: TRBJ2-5; cdr3_length: 18; v_call: TRBV4-2; cdr3_aa: CASSQDHGLAGGEETQYF
j_call: TRBJ1-4; cdr3_length: 14; v_call: TRBV7-2; cdr3_aa: CASSLRQFNEKLFF
j_call: TRBJ2-3; cdr3_length: 16; v_call: TRBV5-1; cdr3_aa: CASSPLGNLGTDTQYF
j_call: TRBJ2-1; cdr3_length: 16; v_call: TRBV28; cdr3_aa: CASRTIAGGSYNEQFF
j_call: TRBJ1-2; cdr3_length: 16; v_call: TRBV10-3; cdr3_aa: CAISESSSLLGYGYTF
j_call: TRBJ1-2; cdr3_length: 14; v_call: TRBV15; cdr3_aa: CATSTPGQAKGYTF